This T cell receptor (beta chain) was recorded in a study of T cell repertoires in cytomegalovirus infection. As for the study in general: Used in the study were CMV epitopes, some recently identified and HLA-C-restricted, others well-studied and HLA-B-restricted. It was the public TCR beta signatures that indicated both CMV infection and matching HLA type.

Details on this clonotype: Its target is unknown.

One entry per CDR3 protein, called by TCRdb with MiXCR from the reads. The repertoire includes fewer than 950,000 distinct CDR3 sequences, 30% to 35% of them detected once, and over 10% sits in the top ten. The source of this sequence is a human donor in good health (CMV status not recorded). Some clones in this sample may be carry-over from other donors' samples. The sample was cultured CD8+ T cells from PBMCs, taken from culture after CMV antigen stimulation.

This chain's CDR3 is CASSLFRGDTEAFF. CDR3 nucleotides: TGTGCCAGCAGTTTATTTCGGGGGGACACTGAAGCTTTCTTT. This rearrangement joins TRBV28 to TRBJ1-1; D might be TRBD1 (5 bases). The CDR3 runs 14 residues. V lost 1 base and J 3 bases, leaving 9 bases between the germline ends. Germline lookup yields CDR1 MDHEN and CDR2 SYDVKM.